The 29 T cell receptor beta chains presented below share a single source sample, sequenced in a study of siplizumab effects on memory and regulatory T cells. Repertoires were generated with immunoSEQ multiplex PCR, while TCRdb's copy carries only in-frame clones and drops some. The table has about 100,000 clones, under 95% seen once. The material sequenced was Tregs sorted from blood. All receptors derive from a human donor in good health.

The chain combines TRBV5-6 with TRBJ2-2; 9 bases fit TRBD1. V shed 2 bases and J 4 bases; nucleotides not matched to a gene: 9. Germline V gives CDR1 SGHDT, CDR2 YYEEEE. This CDR3 region has 17 residues. CDR3 in DNA: TGTGCCAGCAGCTTACTACAGGGGGCGGGTTTCACCGGGGAGCTGTTTTTT. This codes for CASSLLQGAGFTGELFF.

The chain couples TRBV27 to TRBJ1-6, with TRBD1 as a possible D gene (5 bases). The germline V gene has CDR1 MNHEY and CDR2 SMNVEV (reference sequence). V lost 8 bases to trimming and J lost 1 base, with 24 bases between them. The CDR3 loop spans 19 amino acids. CDR3 sequence reads: CASGASHFGGGSYNSPLHF. In DNA, the CDR3 is TGTGCCAGCGGCGCGAGCCACTTTGGGGGGGGGTCCTATAATTCACCCCTCCACTTT.

This clone appeared once. The chain links TRBV29-1 to TRBJ2-1; D may be TRBD1 (6 bases). The CDR3 is 13 amino acids. Between the trimmed V and J ends, which lost 7 bases and 6 bases, there was a span of 16 bases. From germline, CDR1 is SQVTM and CDR2 ANQGSEA. The CDR3 DNA follows: TGCAGCGCCCCCCTGACCAGGGGCAATGAGCAGTTCTTC. Translating gives CSAPLTRGNEQFF.

In this sample, this clone turned up once. This rearrangement joins TRBV5-1 to TRBJ2-5; 9 bases are shared with TRBD1. This CDR3 is built from 15 residues. The V segment lost 3 bases and the J segment 4 bases; nucleotides outside the gene matches: 7. In germline, CDR1 is SGHRS, CDR2 YFSETQ. The CDR3 DNA reads as TGCGCCAGCAGCTCGACAGGGGGTTTGGCAGAGACCCAGTACTTC. It yields the protein CASSSTGGLAETQYF.

The chain has TRBV18 and TRBJ1-4; D is unresolved. Trimming cost V 2 bases and J 0 bases, with 4 bases left between them. Germline-derived CDR1 and CDR2 are KGHSH and LQKENI. This CDR3 is built from 14 residues. The DNA of the CDR3 is TGTGCCAGCTCACCAGGGTCAACTAATGAAAAACTGTTTTTT. It codes for CASSPGSTNEKLFF.

The chain links TRBV15 to TRBJ2-3; D remains ambiguous. Deletions cut 1 base from V and 4 bases from J, with 6 bases between. The length of the CDR3 is 13 residues. Germline CDR1 reads LNHNV; CDR2 reads YYDKDF (reference sequence). In nucleotides, the CDR3 is TGTGCCACCAGCAGAGCAGTTTCAGATACGCAGTATTTT. This encodes CATSRAVSDTQYF. Looking up the rest from reference TRBV15 and TRBJ2-3 gives the full variable domain: DAMVIQNPRYQVTQFGKPVTLSCSQTLNHNVMYWYQQKSSQAPKLLFHYYDKDFNNEADTPDNFQSRRPNTSFCFLDIRSPGLGDTAMYLCATSRAVSDTQYFGPGTRLTVL.

V gene TRBV29-1 combines with J gene TRBJ2-3; D unresolved. Germline V gene data show CDR1 as SQVTM and CDR2 as ANQGSEA. Trimming removed 6 bases from V and 0 bases from J, with 4 bases in between. This CDR3 contains 11 residues. The CDR3, as DNA: TGCAGCGTATCTAGCACAGATACGCAGTATTTT. Amino acids: CSVSSTDTQYF.

By share of the sample, this clone is medium-sized (0.01 to 0.1%). The chain joins TRBV14 to TRBJ2-7, with D possibly called TRBD1 or TRBD2 (5 bases each). V was shortened by 6 bases and J by 2 bases, with 14 bases between the two germline ends. CDR1 SGHDN and CDR2 FVKESK come from the germline V gene. The CDR3 runs 14 residues. The CDR3 here is CASSHRLGAYEQYF. The CDR3 DNA is TGTGCCAGCAGTCATCGATTGGGGGCCTACGAGCAGTACTTC.

The genes are TRBV7-8 and TRBJ2-7; D is perhaps TRBD1 (6 bases). CDR1 SGHVS and CDR2 FQNEAQ come from the germline V gene. CDR3 size: 15 residues. V dropped 3 bases and J dropped 1 base, with 13 bases sitting between them. In DNA form, the CDR3 reads TGTGCCAGCAGCTTCTTCACAGGGCAATCCTACGAGCAGTACTTC. The encoded protein is CASSFFTGQSYEQYF.

The rearrangement links TRBV14 to TRBJ2-5, with TRBD1 matching over 8 bases. The CDR3 length is 14 residues. V was clipped by 0 bases and J by 5 bases; unmatched bases: 2. CDR1 and CDR2 (germline): SGHDN, FVKESK. CDR3 coding DNA: TGTGCCAGCAGCCAAGACAGGGGGCAGGAGACCCAGTACTTC. Protein: CASSQDRGQETQYF.

There are a few counts of this clone. V and J are TRBV19 and TRBJ1-1; D unresolved. The CDR3 is 13 residues long. Germline loops: CDR1 LNHDA, CDR2 SQIVND (reference sequence). Trimming cost V 4 bases and J 3 bases, with 9 bases left between them. The CDR3 here is CASSTPLDTEAFF. The CDR3 coding sequence is TGTGCCAGTAGTACTCCTTTGGACACTGAAGCTTTCTTT.

V gene TRBV2 combines with J gene TRBJ1-5; tentative D call: TRBD1 (6 bases). V lost 9 bases and J lost 2, with 17 bases in between. Germline CDR1 reads SNHLY; CDR2 reads FYNNEI. The CDR3 loop spans 15 amino acids. In DNA form, the CDR3 reads TGTGCCAGTTTACAGGGAAGGGTGGGCAATCAGCCCCAGCATTTT. Its translation is CASLQGRVGNQPQHF. The entire variable domain, with the rest obtained from reference TRBV2 and TRBJ1-5, is as follows: EPEVTQTPSHQVTQMGQEVILRCVPISNHLYFYWYRQILGQKVEFLVSFYNNEISEKSEIFDDQFSVERPDGSNFTLKIRSTKLEDSAMYFCASLQGRVGNQPQHFGDGTRLSIL.

In nucleotides, the CDR3 is TGTGCCAGCAGTTCGGACAGCCCTAATCAGCCCCAGCATTTT. Its translation: CASSSDSPNQPQHF. This chain joins TRBV28 and TRBJ1-5; possibly TRBD1 for D (6 bases). In germline, CDR1 is MDHEN, CDR2 SYDVKM. This CDR3 has 14 residues. With 4 bases removed from V and 4 bases from J, the gap between germline ends came to 11 bases. The full variable domain, rest sourced from reference TRBV28 and TRBJ1-5, is DVKVTQSSRYLVKRTGEKVFLECVQDMDHENMFWYRQDPGLGLRLIYFSYDVKMKEKGDIPEGYSVSREKKERFSLILESASTNQTSMYLCASSSDSPNQPQHFGDGTRLSIL.

The CDR3 region is CAIGLAGDGEQFF. The DNA for the CDR3 is TGTGCCATAGGACTAGCGGGAGACGGTGAGCAGTTCTTC. This rearrangement joins TRBV10-3 to TRBJ2-1, with TRBD2 identical over 13 bases. The CDR3 loop spans 13 amino acids. Per the germline V gene, CDR1 is ENHRY and CDR2 is SYGVKD. J gave up 9 bases and V 9 bases, and 5 bases lay outside the gene matches.

The chain couples TRBV5-6 to TRBJ2-7, with D uncertain. The CDR3 covers 13 residues. The germline gives CDR1 SGHDT, CDR2 YYEEEE. V was pared by 0 bases and J by 13 bases, with 17 bases between. The CDR3 DNA follows: TGTGCCAGCAGCTTGGCATCGGTGCACGGCCCTTACTTC. Protein sequence: CASSLASVHGPYF.

The chain combines TRBV5-4 with TRBJ2-7; 7 bases are shared with TRBD2. Germline CDR1 reads SGHNT; CDR2 reads YYREEE (reference sequence). V shed 1 base and J 3 bases; nucleotides not matched to a gene: 10. This CDR3 contains 16 residues. CDR3 region: CASSLRVRERGYEQYF. CDR3 coding DNA: TGTGCCAGCAGCTTGCGCGTCCGGGAGCGGGGCTACGAGCAGTACTTC.

The chain's CDR3 is CASSVTSGHNEQFF. In DNA, the CDR3 is TGTGCCAGCAGCGTGACTAGCGGACACAATGAGCAGTTCTTC. The genes are TRBV5-4 and TRBJ2-1, with 9 bases fitting TRBD2. From germline, CDR1 is SGHNT and CDR2 YYREEE (reference sequence). The V and J ends lost 4 bases and 5 bases, in that order; junction bases with no gene match: 4. This CDR3 has 14 amino acids.

This clone was observed once. The gene calls are TRBV6-1 and TRBJ1-5; D not certain. The V end lost 5 bases, the J end lost 0 bases, and 8 bases lay between the germline ends. The CDR3 has 14 amino acids. Germline assignment: CDR1 MNHNS and CDR2 SASEGT. The CDR3 spells CASSPVTSNQPQHF. DNA of the CDR3: TGTGCCAGCAGTCCGGTCACTAGCAATCAGCCCCAGCATTTT.

The genes are TRBV5-1 and TRBJ2-7; D is possibly TRBD2 (6 bases). V dropped 0 bases and J dropped 4 bases, with 17 bases sitting between them. This CDR3 is built from 16 residues. CDR1 is SGHRS and CDR2 is YFSETQ in the germline V gene. CDR3 loop: CASSLDSGLRFYEQYF. The CDR3, as DNA: TGCGCCAGCAGCTTGGATAGTGGACTAAGGTTTTACGAGCAGTACTTC.

This sequence joins TRBV28 and TRBJ2-1, with D possibly called TRBD1 or TRBD2 (5 bases each). V was clipped by 8 bases and J by 1 base, with 12 bases between them. The germline CDR1 and CDR2 sequences are MDHEN and SYDVKM. The CDR3 length is 14 residues. The CDR3, as DNA: TGTGCCAGCGGCCTATGGGGGTCCTACAATGAGCAGTTCTTC. Its translation is CASGLWGSYNEQFF.

V is TRBV28 and J is TRBJ2-7; TRBD2 might be the D (6 bases). V was pared by 7 bases and J by 6 bases, with 22 bases between. Germline values: CDR1 MDHEN, CDR2 SYDVKM. CDR3 length equals 15 residues. This chain's CDR3 is CASTTSGLEGSEQYF. CDR3 DNA sequence: TGTGCCAGCACCACTTCGGGACTCGAGGGCTCCGAGCAGTACTTC.

The CDR3 DNA sequence: TGTGCCAGTAGTCTCCGATTCGGGGTCATGAACACTGAAGCTTTCTTT. Translation gives CASSLRFGVMNTEAFF. This rearrangement joins TRBV19 to TRBJ1-1; no firm D call. Looked up from germline, CDR1 is LNHDA and CDR2 is SQIVND (reference sequence). The V gene lost 5 bases and the J gene lost 0 bases, with 16 bases spanning the gap. The CDR3 is 16 amino acids.

V usage is TRBV5-4 and J usage is TRBJ2-7; 10 bases fit TRBD2. Germline V gene data show CDR1 as SGHNT and CDR2 as YYREEE (reference sequence). J gave up 5 bases and V 0 bases, and 5 bases lay outside the gene matches. The CDR3 is 15 amino acids. As DNA, the CDR3 is TGTGCCAGCAGCTTGGGCCTAGCGGGAGCCAACGAGCAGTACTTC. As protein: CASSLGLAGANEQYF. Full variable domain (missing parts from reference TRBV5-4 and TRBJ2-7): ETGVTQSPTHLIKTRGQQVTLRCSSQSGHNTVSWYQQALGQGPQFIFQYYREEENGRGNFPPRFSGLQFPNYSSELNVNALELDDSALYLCASSLGLAGANEQYFGPGTRLTVT.

This chain joins TRBV2 and TRBJ2-1; 10 nucleotides match TRBD1. V was clipped by 6 bases and J by 5 bases; unmatched bases: 4. The germline gives CDR1 SNHLY, CDR2 FYNNEI. The CDR3 length is 14 residues. In DNA form, the CDR3 reads TGTGCCAGCAGGAGGGACAGGGGAAACAATGAGCAGTTCTTC. Amino acids: CASRRDRGNNEQFF.

The chain uses TRBV7-2 and TRBJ2-1, with 13 nucleotides matching TRBD2. Germline V CDR1 and CDR2: SGHTA, FQGNSA. J lost 6 bases, V lost 1 base, and 3 bases had no gene match. The CDR3 is 16 residues long. The CDR3 protein is CASSLVTSGRANEQFF. CDR3 coding DNA: TGTGCCAGCAGCTTAGTAACTAGCGGGAGGGCCAATGAGCAGTTCTTC. Filled out from reference TRBV7-2 and TRBJ2-1, the complete variable domain reads GAGVSQSPSNKVTEKGKDVELRCDPISGHTALYWYRQSLGQGLEFLIYFQGNSAPDKSGLPSDRFSAERTGGSVSTLTIQRTQQEDSAVYLCASSLVTSGRANEQFFGPGTRLTVL.

The chain is built from TRBV11-3 and TRBJ2-1; D is tentatively TRBD1 or TRBD2 (5 bases each). Germline V lookup: CDR1 SGHNT, CDR2 YENEEA. With 4 bases removed from V and 0 bases from J, the gap between germline ends came to 10 bases. This CDR3 has 15 amino acids. DNA of the CDR3: TGTGCCAGCAGCTCCGGGGCGAGCTCCTACAATGAGCAGTTCTTC. Translation: CASSSGASSYNEQFF. Together with reference TRBV11-3 and TRBJ2-1, the CDR3 gives the full variable domain: EAGVVQSPRYKIIEKKQPVAFWCNPISGHNTLYWYLQNLGQGPELLIRYENEEAVDDSQLPKDRFSAERLKGVDSTLKIQPAELGDSAVYLCASSSGASSYNEQFFGPGTRLTVL.

The V and J genes are TRBV5-1 and TRBJ2-1; 9 bases fit TRBD2. The V gene's germline CDR1 is SGHRS and CDR2 YFSETQ. The CDR3 has 20 residues. V trimming: 0 bases; J trimming: 5 bases; junction bases outside the gene matches: 18. In nucleotides, the CDR3 is TGCGCCAGCAGCTTGGCCAAAAATTGGCTAGCGGGAAGAGGGGACAATGAGCAGTTCTTC. Its translation is CASSLAKNWLAGRGDNEQFF.

This clone was detected only once. This sequence joins TRBV6-5 and TRBJ2-7, with 10 bases identical to TRBD1. Germline V gene lookup returns CDR1 MNHEY and CDR2 SVGAGI. The length of the CDR3 is 14 residues. V trimming: 6 bases; J trimming: 6 bases; junction bases outside the gene matches: 8. CDR3 loop: CASSPGQGKGEQYF. The CDR3, as DNA: TGTGCCAGCAGCCCGGGACAGGGGAAGGGCGAGCAGTACTTC.

This chain uses TRBV19 with TRBJ1-4; no clear D. CDR3 size: 13 residues. Trimming pared 8 bases from V and 0 bases from J, leaving 7 bases between. Per the germline V gene, CDR1 is LNHDA and CDR2 is SQIVND (reference sequence). This CDR3 reads CASCSSTNEKLFF. The CDR3 nucleotides are TGTGCCAGTTGCAGCTCAACTAATGAAAAACTGTTTTTT.